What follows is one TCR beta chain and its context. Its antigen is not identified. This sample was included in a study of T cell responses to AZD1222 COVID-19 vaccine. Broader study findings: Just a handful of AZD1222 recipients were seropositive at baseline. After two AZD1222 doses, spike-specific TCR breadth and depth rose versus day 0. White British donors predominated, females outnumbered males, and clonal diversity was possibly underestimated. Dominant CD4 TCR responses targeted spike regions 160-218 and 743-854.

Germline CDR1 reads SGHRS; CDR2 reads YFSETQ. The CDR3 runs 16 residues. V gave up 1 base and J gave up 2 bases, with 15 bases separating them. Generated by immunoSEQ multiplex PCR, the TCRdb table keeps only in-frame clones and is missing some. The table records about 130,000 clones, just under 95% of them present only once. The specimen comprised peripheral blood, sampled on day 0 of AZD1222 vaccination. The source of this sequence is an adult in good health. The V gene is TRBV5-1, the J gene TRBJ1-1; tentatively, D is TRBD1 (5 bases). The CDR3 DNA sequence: TGCGCCAGCAGCTTGTTATCTGGGACGCTCAACACTGAAGCTTTCTTT. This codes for CASSLLSGTLNTEAFF. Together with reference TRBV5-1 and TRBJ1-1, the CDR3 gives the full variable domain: KAGVTQTPRYLIKTRGQQVTLSCSPISGHRSVSWYQQTPGQGLQFLFEYFSETQRNKGNFPGRFSGRQFSNSRSEMNVSTLELGDSALYLCASSLLSGTLNTEAFFGQGTRLTVV.